This record covers a single TCR beta chain. CDR3 length: 16 amino acids. The germline V gene has CDR1 MNHEY and CDR2 SVGEGT. V dropped 4 bases and J dropped 0 bases, with 10 bases sitting between them. These data belong to a study of T cell responses to AZD1222 COVID-19 vaccine. Clones were read by immunoSEQ multiplex PCR, and TCRdb kept only the in-frame ones, dropping some. The sample has roughly 120,000 clones, 85% to 90% seen once. The sequence was collected from an adult who received the AZD1222 COVID-19 vaccine. This rearrangement joins TRBV6-2 or TRBV6-3 to TRBJ2-6, with a weak D call TRBD2 (7 bases). The source was peripheral blood, collected 28 days after the second AZD1222 dose. This CDR3 reads CASSSRGGSGANVLTF. CDR3 in DNA: TGTGCCAGCAGTTCGAGGGGGGGCTCTGGGGCCAACGTCCTGACTTTC.